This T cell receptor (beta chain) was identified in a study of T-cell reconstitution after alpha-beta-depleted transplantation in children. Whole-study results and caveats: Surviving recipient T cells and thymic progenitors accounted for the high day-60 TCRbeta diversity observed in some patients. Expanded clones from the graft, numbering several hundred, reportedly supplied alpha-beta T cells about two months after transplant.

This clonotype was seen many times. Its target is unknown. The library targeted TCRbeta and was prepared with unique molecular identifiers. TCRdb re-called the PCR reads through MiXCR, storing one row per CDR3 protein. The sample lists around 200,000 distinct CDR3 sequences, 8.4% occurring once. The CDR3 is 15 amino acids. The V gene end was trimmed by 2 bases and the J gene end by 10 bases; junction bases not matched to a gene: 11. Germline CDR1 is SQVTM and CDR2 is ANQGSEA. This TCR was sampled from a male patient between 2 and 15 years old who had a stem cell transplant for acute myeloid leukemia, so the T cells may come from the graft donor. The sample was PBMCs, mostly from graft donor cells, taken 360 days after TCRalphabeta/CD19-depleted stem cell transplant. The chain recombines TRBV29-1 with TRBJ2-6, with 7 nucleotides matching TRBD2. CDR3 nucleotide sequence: TGCAGCGTTGAAAAATTCGAGCGGGGAACGAACGTCCTGACTTTC. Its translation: CSVEKFERGTNVLTF.